The subject of this entry is one T cell receptor (beta chain). Its antigen is not known. The CDR3 totals 15 residues. Trimming removed 1 base at V and 2 bases at J, with 6 bases between. Looked up from germline, CDR1 is SGHVS and CDR2 is FNYEAQ. The data were obtained in a study of T cell responses to AZD1222 COVID-19 vaccine. Whole-study findings and limits: Clonal diversity may have been underestimated in mostly white British donors. Two AZD1222 administrations were followed by greater Spike-specific TCR breadth and depth. Dominant at 160-218 and 743-854, vaccine-associated CD4 TCRs also spanned spike.

Some clones are missing from TCRdb's copy, which holds only in-frame ones; the method was immunoSEQ multiplex PCR. The sample contains around 150,000 clones, approximately 88% of which appear only once. The J gene is TRBJ2-6, the V gene TRBV7-6; D is ambiguous. This clonotype was sampled from an adult in good health. Source: peripheral blood, taken on day 0 of AZD1222 vaccination. The CDR3 here is CASSLGSAGANVLTF. The CDR3 DNA follows: TGTGCCAGCAGCTTAGGGTCGGCTGGGGCCAACGTCCTGACTTTC. Supplemented by reference TRBV7-6 and TRBJ2-6, the full variable domain reads GAGVSQSPRYKVTKRGQDVALRCDPISGHVSLYWYRQALGQGPEFLTYFNYEAQQDKSGLPNDRFSAERPEGSISTLTIQRTEQRDSAMYRCASSLGSAGANVLTFGAGSRLTVL.